These T cell receptor beta chains were read from a single sample in a study of shared clonotypes between healthy human individuals. The repertoire was sequenced with immunoSEQ multiplex PCR; TCRdb's copy has only in-frame clones and lacks some. This table holds over 1.5 million clones, 98% found once. The specimen sequenced was naive CD4+ T cells sorted from blood. The source of these receptors is a man aged 30-40 years in good health. Both conserved end residues are part of each CDR3. The D gene is left open where the match is weak. Only some rows state a clone size, as once, few, many or a class for expanded clones.

V gene: TRBV6-5; J gene: TRBJ2-1; D gene: TRBD1; clone size: .; CDR3 DNA: TGTGCCAGCAGGGACGGACAGGGGGCGCGTAATGAGCAGTTCTTC; CDR3 protein: CASRDGQGARNEQFF
V gene: TRBV5-1; J gene: TRBJ2-7; D gene: .; clone size: .; CDR3 DNA: TGCGCCAGCAGGTCGGAGGGGGCGCTTTACGAGCAGTACTTC; CDR3 protein: CASRSEGALYEQYF
V gene: TRBV19; J gene: TRBJ1-3; D gene: .; clone size: .; CDR3 DNA: TGTGCCAGTAGTGATCAAACAGGATTCGGTGGAAACACCATATATTTT; CDR3 protein: CASSDQTGFGGNTIYF
V gene: TRBV5-5; J gene: TRBJ2-7; D gene: TRBD1; clone size: .; CDR3 DNA: TGTGCCAGCAGCCTAGACAGGGGCAGACCCTACGAGCAGTACTTC; CDR3 protein: CASSLDRGRPYEQYF
V gene: TRBV19; J gene: TRBJ1-5; D gene: .; clone size: .; CDR3 DNA: TGTGCCAGTAGTATAGGCAGAGGGATCGTCCATTTT; CDR3 protein: CASSIGRGIVHF
V gene: TRBV5-1; J gene: TRBJ2-2; D gene: .; clone size: .; CDR3 DNA: TGCGCCAGCAGCTTGGGGTTGCAGTCGGCGGGGGAGCTGTTTTTT; CDR3 protein: CASSLGLQSAGELFF
V gene: TRBV28; J gene: TRBJ1-3; D gene: .; clone size: .; CDR3 DNA: TGTGCCAGCTACTCCCCGGGAGGAAACACCATATATTTT; CDR3 protein: CASYSPGGNTIYF
V gene: TRBV7-2; J gene: TRBJ1-1; D gene: .; clone size: .; CDR3 DNA: TGTGCCAGCAGGTTCAACATGGGCCTCGGCGGGACTGAAGCTTTCTTT; CDR3 protein: CASRFNMGLGGTEAFF
V gene: TRBV12-5; J gene: TRBJ1-2; D gene: .; clone size: .; CDR3 DNA: TGTGCTAGTTCTGCCTGGGGGAATCGCTACACCTTC; CDR3 protein: CASSAWGNRYTF
V gene: TRBV6-1; J gene: TRBJ1-2; D gene: TRBD1; clone size: once; CDR3 DNA: TGTGCCAGCAGCGGACAGGGCGTGGTTGGCTACACCTTC; CDR3 protein: CASSGQGVVGYTF
V gene: TRBV28; J gene: TRBJ2-1; D gene: TRBD2; clone size: .; CDR3 DNA: TGTGCCAGCAGTCTTGGGACTAGCCATGAGCAGTTCTTC; CDR3 protein: CASSLGTSHEQFF
V gene: TRBV5-1; J gene: TRBJ1-2; D gene: .; clone size: .; CDR3 DNA: TGCGCCAGCAGCGAAACCTATGGCTACACCTTC; CDR3 protein: CASSETYGYTF
V gene: TRBV2; J gene: TRBJ1-2; D gene: TRBD1; clone size: .; CDR3 DNA: TGTGCCAGCAGTTGGGACAGCTCTTATGGCTACACCTTC; CDR3 protein: CASSWDSSYGYTF
V gene: TRBV6-6; J gene: TRBJ2-7; D gene: TRBD1; clone size: .; CDR3 DNA: TGTGCCAGCAGCGAACCCCGGGCAGGGGGCGAGCAGTACTTC; CDR3 protein: CASSEPRAGGEQYF
V gene: TRBV28; J gene: TRBJ2-7; D gene: .; clone size: .; CDR3 DNA: TGTGCCAGCAGTTTACTCGGCGTATCTACTGGGCAGTACTTC; CDR3 protein: CASSLLGVSTGQYF
V gene: TRBV7-9; J gene: TRBJ2-7; D gene: TRBD2; clone size: .; CDR3 DNA: TGTGCCAGCAGCTCGACTAGCGGGGTTTTCGAGCAGTACTTC; CDR3 protein: CASSSTSGVFEQYF
V gene: TRBV28; J gene: TRBJ2-2; D gene: .; clone size: .; CDR3 DNA: TGTGCCAGCAGTCGAGACTCACCCAAAGAACTGTTTTTT; CDR3 protein: CASSRDSPKELFF
V gene: TRBV5-1; J gene: TRBJ2-6; D gene: .; clone size: .; CDR3 DNA: TGCGCCAGCAGCGACAGGAATCGGGCCAACGTCCTGACTTTC; CDR3 protein: CASSDRNRANVLTF
V gene: TRBV5-4; J gene: TRBJ2-3; D gene: .; clone size: .; CDR3 DNA: TGTGCCGAGCTGGAACGGAACACAGATACGCAGTATTTT; CDR3 protein: CAELERNTDTQYF
V gene: TRBV19; J gene: TRBJ1-5; D gene: .; clone size: .; CDR3 DNA: TGTGCCAGTAGTATGGGTCCTAGCAATCAGCCCCAGCATTTT; CDR3 protein: CASSMGPSNQPQHF
V gene: TRBV7-3; J gene: TRBJ2-2; D gene: .; clone size: .; CDR3 DNA: TGTGCCAGCAGCTTGGGACTGAACACCGGGGAGCTGTTTTTT; CDR3 protein: CASSLGLNTGELFF
V gene: TRBV18; J gene: TRBJ1-1; D gene: .; clone size: .; CDR3 DNA: TGTGCCAGCTCACCAATCGTAAAACACAGCGACACTGAAGCTTTCTTT; CDR3 protein: CASSPIVKHSDTEAFF
V gene: TRBV5-1; J gene: TRBJ2-7; D gene: TRBD2; clone size: once; CDR3 DNA: TGCGCCAGCAGCCAAGAGGTACTAGCGGGAGCCGAGCAGTACTTC; CDR3 protein: CASSQEVLAGAEQYF
V gene: TRBV5-1; J gene: TRBJ1-1; D gene: .; clone size: .; CDR3 DNA: TGCGCCAGCAGCTCCCAATCGGGACCCCTGAACACTGAAGCTTTCTTT; CDR3 protein: CASSSQSGPLNTEAFF
V gene: TRBV12-5; J gene: TRBJ1-3; D gene: .; clone size: .; CDR3 DNA: TGTGCTAGTGGTTTGACGAGAAACACCATATATTTT; CDR3 protein: CASGLTRNTIYF
V gene: TRBV7-2; J gene: TRBJ1-1; D gene: .; clone size: .; CDR3 DNA: TGTGCCAGCAGCTTAGCCCCGGGGGAGTTTAGGAAGTTACTCACTGAAGCTTTCTTT; CDR3 protein: CASSLAPGEFRKLLTEAFF
V gene: TRBV10-3; J gene: TRBJ1-2; D gene: .; clone size: .; CDR3 DNA: TGTGCCATCAGTGAGTCGGCAGGAGACAACTATGGCTACACCTTC; CDR3 protein: CAISESAGDNYGYTF
V gene: TRBV7-6; J gene: TRBJ2-2; D gene: .; clone size: .; CDR3 DNA: TGTGCCAGCAGCTTTTCCACTCTACGCCTCTTCACCGGGGAGCTGTTTTTT; CDR3 protein: CASSFSTLRLFTGELFF
V gene: TRBV9; J gene: TRBJ2-2; D gene: .; clone size: .; CDR3 DNA: TGTGCCAGCAGGACCGGAGGGGTAACCGGAGAGCTGTTTTTT; CDR3 protein: CASRTGGVTGELFF
V gene: TRBV5-1; J gene: TRBJ2-1; D gene: .; clone size: .; CDR3 DNA: TGCGCCAGCAGCCGAGGAATTGGGTACAATGAGCAGTTCTTC; CDR3 protein: CASSRGIGYNEQFF
V gene: TRBV27; J gene: TRBJ2-7; D gene: .; clone size: .; CDR3 DNA: TGTGCCAGCAGTTTCTCAGGTGAGGGAGAGCAGTACTTC; CDR3 protein: CASSFSGEGEQYF
V gene: TRBV18; J gene: TRBJ2-1; D gene: .; clone size: .; CDR3 DNA: TGTGCCAGCTCACCAAACTCCTACAATGAGCAGTTCTTC; CDR3 protein: CASSPNSYNEQFF
V gene: TRBV2; J gene: TRBJ1-2; D gene: TRBD1; clone size: .; CDR3 DNA: TGTGCCAGCAGTGAAGCCACCACAGGGGTTCGCTATGGCTACACCTTC; CDR3 protein: CASSEATTGVRYGYTF
V gene: TRBV2; J gene: TRBJ1-2; D gene: .; clone size: .; CDR3 DNA: TGTGCCAGCGAAGTAGACACCCGCTATGGCTACACCTTC; CDR3 protein: CASEVDTRYGYTF
V gene: TRBV29-1; J gene: TRBJ1-3; D gene: .; clone size: .; CDR3 DNA: TGCAGCGTCGGTCTTCATGGGGCTCCCTCTGGAAACACCATATATTTT; CDR3 protein: CSVGLHGAPSGNTIYF
V gene: TRBV5-8; J gene: TRBJ2-2; D gene: .; clone size: .; CDR3 DNA: TGTGCCAGCAGCTTGTTGGTGGGGAGTGCGGACACCGGGGAGCTGTTTTTT; CDR3 protein: CASSLLVGSADTGELFF
V gene: TRBV7-6; J gene: TRBJ2-7; D gene: .; clone size: .; CDR3 DNA: TGTGCCAGCAGCTTAGGGGAGTACGAGCAGTACTTC; CDR3 protein: CASSLGEYEQYF
V gene: TRBV28; J gene: TRBJ2-7; D gene: .; clone size: .; CDR3 DNA: TGTGCCACGGGATCGTGGGGAAGACGGGAGCAGTACTTC; CDR3 protein: CATGSWGRREQYF
V gene: TRBV25-1; J gene: TRBJ1-3; D gene: TRBD1; clone size: .; CDR3 DNA: TGTGCCAGCAGTGCCGACAGGGGGCAAGGAAACACCATATATTTT; CDR3 protein: CASSADRGQGNTIYF
V gene: TRBV27; J gene: TRBJ2-5; D gene: .; clone size: .; CDR3 DNA: TGTGCCAGCAGTCGCCGAATCCAAGAGACCCAGTACTTC; CDR3 protein: CASSRRIQETQYF
V gene: TRBV21-1; J gene: TRBJ1-5; D gene: .; clone size: .; CDR3 DNA: TGTGCCAGCAGTACTTGGGACAGTCGCGTTAGGCCCCAGCATTTT; CDR3 protein: CASSTWDSRVRPQHF
V gene: TRBV29-1; J gene: TRBJ2-2; D gene: TRBD2; clone size: .; CDR3 DNA: TGCAGCGTCCCGGGACTAGCGGGACTCACCGGGGAGCTGTTTTTT; CDR3 protein: CSVPGLAGLTGELFF
V gene: TRBV6-5; J gene: TRBJ2-3; D gene: .; clone size: .; CDR3 DNA: TGTGCCAGCAGTCTCGGAGGGTACACAGATACGCAGTATTTT; CDR3 protein: CASSLGGYTDTQYF
V gene: TRBV29-1; J gene: TRBJ2-7; D gene: TRBD2; clone size: .; CDR3 DNA: TGCAGCGGAGCGGGAGGGGCCTCCTACGAGCAGTACTTC; CDR3 protein: CSGAGGASYEQYF
V gene: TRBV13; J gene: TRBJ2-7; D gene: .; clone size: .; CDR3 DNA: TGTGCCAGCAGCCCGACGCCTAGTAGCTACGAGCAGTACTTC; CDR3 protein: CASSPTPSSYEQYF
V gene: TRBV10-3; J gene: TRBJ2-1; D gene: .; clone size: .; CDR3 DNA: TGTGCCATCAGTCCGGGAGCGGGTGGATTTATGGGGCAGTTCTTC; CDR3 protein: CAISPGAGGFMGQFF
V gene: TRBV28; J gene: TRBJ2-7; D gene: TRBD1; clone size: .; CDR3 DNA: TGTGCCATCCAAGGACAGGGGGCCTCCTACGAGCAGTACTTC; CDR3 protein: CAIQGQGASYEQYF
V gene: TRBV9; J gene: TRBJ2-7; D gene: .; clone size: .; CDR3 DNA: TGTGCCAGCAGCGTAGAGGGCAGCACTTACGAGCAGTACTTC; CDR3 protein: CASSVEGSTYEQYF
V gene: TRBV7-9; J gene: TRBJ1-3; D gene: TRBD1; clone size: .; CDR3 DNA: TGTGCCAGCAGCTATACCACCGGGACAGGGTTATCTGGAAACACCATATATTTT; CDR3 protein: CASSYTTGTGLSGNTIYF
V gene: TRBV7-2; J gene: TRBJ1-2; D gene: .; clone size: .; CDR3 DNA: TGTGCCAGCAGCTTAATGTGGAACTATGGCTACACCTTC; CDR3 protein: CASSLMWNYGYTF
V gene: TRBV6-1; J gene: TRBJ1-2; D gene: .; clone size: .; CDR3 DNA: TGTGCCAGCAGCCTTACTTGGGGAGATGGCTACACCTTC; CDR3 protein: CASSLTWGDGYTF